These 10 T cell receptor beta chains were sequenced from one sample in a study of blood T cell repertoires in COVID-19. The method was immunoSEQ multiplex PCR; TCRdb's version includes in-frame clones alone and lacks a portion of them. Found here are about 160,000 clones, around 84% of them singletons; the top ten hold around 7%. The material sequenced was peripheral blood. The origin of the receptors is a man in his fifties or sixties with active or convalescent COVID-19.

This chain connects TRBV6-2 or TRBV6-3 to TRBJ2-7, with 9 bases identical to TRBD2. Per germline, CDR1 MNHEY and CDR2 SVGEGT. Trimming took 4 bases from V and 3 from J; bases not matched to a gene: 7. This CDR3 has 15 amino acids. CDR3 bases: TGTGCCAGCAGTTTTGCTAGCGGGGCTTACTACGAGCAGTACTTC. Its translation: CASSFASGAYYEQYF.

This chain links TRBV6-1 with TRBJ2-2, with D possibly matching TRBD1 (6 bases). Trimming removed 3 bases at V and 0 bases at J, with 14 bases between. The length of the CDR3 is 17 residues. Per germline, CDR1 MNHNS and CDR2 SASEGT. The DNA of the CDR3 is TGTGCCAGCAGTGACTTTTTGGGGGCGCCGAACACCGGGGAGCTGTTTTTT. Residues: CASSDFLGAPNTGELFF.

This chain uses TRBV2 with TRBJ1-5; D is possibly TRBD1 (6 bases). Germline CDR1 SNHLY, CDR2 FYNNEI. This CDR3 comprises 12 residues. The V end was cut by 8 bases, the J end by 6 bases, with 11 bases between. The CDR3 loop reads CASGGSGQPQHF. The CDR3 DNA reads TGTGCCAGCGGGGGCAGTGGTCAGCCCCAGCATTTT.

V is TRBV7-2 and J is TRBJ2-7; 9 bases fit TRBD2. The V gene's germline CDR1 is SGHTA and CDR2 FQGNSA. The length of the CDR3 is 15 residues. J was trimmed by 6 bases and V by 5 bases; bases with no gene match: 11. The chain's CDR3 is CASSPDFSGSGEQYF. DNA of the CDR3: TGTGCCAGCAGCCCCGATTTTAGCGGGAGCGGCGAGCAGTACTTC.

J is TRBJ1-5 and V is TRBV4-3; 7 bases match TRBD1. V was pared by 3 bases and J by 3 bases, with 5 bases of the junction left unmatched. The germline V gene encodes CDR1 LGHNA and CDR2 YSLEER. The CDR3 has 15 amino acids. CDR3 DNA: TGCGCCAGCAGCCAGGCGACAGGGCACAATCAGCCCCAGCATTTT. It encodes CASSQATGHNQPQHF.

V gene TRBV5-6 combines with J gene TRBJ2-7, with D maybe TRBD2 (6 bases). The CDR3 contains 14 residues. Looked up from germline, CDR1 is SGHDT and CDR2 is YYEEEE. Trimming took 4 bases from V and 4 from J, leaving 15 bases between them. The CDR3 sequence: CASSAGRILYEQYF. In DNA form, the CDR3 reads TGTGCCAGCAGCGCGGGACGGATTCTATACGAGCAGTACTTC.

This clone appeared a single time. The chain recombines TRBV19 with TRBJ1-1; 9 bases are shared with TRBD1. With 3 bases clipped from V and 5 bases from J, the junction kept 10 bases outside the gene matches. CDR1 and CDR2 (germline): LNHDA, SQIVND (reference sequence). There are 16 residues in the CDR3. The CDR3 sequence: CASSIGTGRVGTEAFF. In nucleotides, the CDR3 is TGTGCCAGTAGTATTGGGACAGGGAGGGTTGGAACTGAAGCTTTCTTT. The whole variable domain, filled in from reference TRBV19 and TRBJ1-1, reads DGGITQSPKYLFRKEGQNVTLSCEQNLNHDAMYWYRQDPGQGLRLIYYSQIVNDFQKGDIAEGYSVSREKKESFPLTVTSAQKNPTAFYLCASSIGTGRVGTEAFFGQGTRLTVV.

The chain uses TRBV12-3 or TRBV12-4 and TRBJ2-7, with 10 bases aligning to TRBD2. Unmatched junction bases numbered 5, after V lost 7 bases and J lost 5 bases. This CDR3 is 13 amino acids long. CDR3 protein: CASTTSGAHEQYF. CDR3 DNA sequence: TGTGCCAGCACCACTAGCGGGGCCCACGAGCAGTACTTC.

The chain recombines TRBV24-1 with TRBJ2-1; TRBD1 matches at 8 bases. Germline-derived CDR1 and CDR2 are KGHDR and SFDVKD. This CDR3 region has 18 residues. The junction had 13 bases not matched to a gene; V was cut back by 1 base and J by 6 bases. CDR3: CATSDFQRTGNRGNEQFF. The CDR3 nucleotides are TGTGCCACCAGTGATTTCCAGCGGACAGGGAATCGGGGCAATGAGCAGTTCTTC.

The chain joins TRBV10-3 to TRBJ1-2, with a tentative D call TRBD1 (5 bases). CDR3 length equals 13 residues. Trimming left V 8 bases short and J 2 bases short, with 12 bases between. Germline V lookup: CDR1 ENHRY, CDR2 SYGVKD. The CDR3 sequence: CAIAEQENYGYTF. In DNA form, the CDR3 reads TGTGCCATCGCCGAACAGGAAAACTATGGCTACACCTTC.